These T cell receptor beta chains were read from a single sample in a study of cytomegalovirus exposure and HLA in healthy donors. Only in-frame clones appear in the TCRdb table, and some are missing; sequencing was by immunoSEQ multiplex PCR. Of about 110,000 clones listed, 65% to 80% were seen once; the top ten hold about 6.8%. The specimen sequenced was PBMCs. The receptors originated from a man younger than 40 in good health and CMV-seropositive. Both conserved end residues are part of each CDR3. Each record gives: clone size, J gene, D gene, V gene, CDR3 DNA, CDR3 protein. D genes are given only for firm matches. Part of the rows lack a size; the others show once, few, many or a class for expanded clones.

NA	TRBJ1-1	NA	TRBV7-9	TGTGCCAGCAGCACCAATCTGGGGCATTTC	CASSTNLGHF
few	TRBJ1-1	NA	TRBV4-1	TGCGCCAGCAGCCAATACGGGTACACTGAAGCTTTCTTT	CASSQYGYTEAFF
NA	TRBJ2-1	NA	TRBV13	TGTGCCAGCAGTACCGGGGAGGAAATTAATGAGCAGTTCTTC	CASSTGEEINEQFF
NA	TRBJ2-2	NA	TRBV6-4	TGTGCCAGCAGTGACTCGAGCACCGGGGAGCTGTTTTTT	CASSDSSTGELFF
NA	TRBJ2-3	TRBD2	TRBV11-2	TGTGCCAGCAGCCTCCGGGAGGGGGTGTTCACAGATACGCAGTATTTT	CASSLREGVFTDTQYF
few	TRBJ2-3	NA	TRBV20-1	TGCAGTGCTTGGACAGCAGATACGCAGTATTTT	CSAWTADTQYF
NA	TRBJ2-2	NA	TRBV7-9	TGTGCCAGCGACCGACATCCCGAGGGCGGGGAGCTGTTTTTT	CASDRHPEGGELFF
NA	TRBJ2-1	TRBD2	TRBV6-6	TGTGCCAGCAGTAATGGACTAGCGGGGGGGTCCGAGCAGTTCTTC	CASSNGLAGGSEQFF
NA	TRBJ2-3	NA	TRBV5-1	TGCGCCAGCAGCTTGTCGGGTGTCCCAGATACGCAGTATTTT	CASSLSGVPDTQYF
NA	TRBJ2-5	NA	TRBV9	TGTGCCAGCAGCGTATCTCCAGTACAAGAGACCCAGTACTTC	CASSVSPVQETQYF
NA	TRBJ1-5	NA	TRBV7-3	TGTGCCAAACAAGGCAGGGCATATAGCAATCAGCCCCAGCATTTT	CAKQGRAYSNQPQHF
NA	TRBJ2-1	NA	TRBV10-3	TGTGCCATCAGTGACCGCGGACTGGATAATGAGCAGTTCTTC	CAISDRGLDNEQFF
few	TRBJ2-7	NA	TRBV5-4	TGTGCCAGCAGCTTGGCCCCGGGAAGCTCCTACGAGCAGTACTTC	CASSLAPGSSYEQYF
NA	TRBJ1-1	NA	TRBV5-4	TGTGCCAGCAGCTCCCCGGGGAACACTGAAGCTTTCTTT	CASSSPGNTEAFF
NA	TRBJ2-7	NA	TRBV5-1	TGCGCCAGCAGCTTGGTTCAGTACTACGAGCAGTACTTC	CASSLVQYYEQYF
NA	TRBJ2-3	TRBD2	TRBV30	TGTGCCTGGAGGCTCTTCGGCGGGGGGAACACAGATACGCAGTATTTT	CAWRLFGGGNTDTQYF
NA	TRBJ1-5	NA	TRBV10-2	TGCGCCAGCGCGGAGAGGCAGGGTCGCAATCAGCCCCAGCATTTT	CASAERQGRNQPQHF
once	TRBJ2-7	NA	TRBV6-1	TGTGCCGGCAGTGACCTAGGGGTATCCGAGCAGTACTTC	CAGSDLGVSEQYF
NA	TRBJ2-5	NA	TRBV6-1	TGTGCCAGCAGTGAACTGGGGAGGTGGGAGACCCAGTACTTC	CASSELGRWETQYF
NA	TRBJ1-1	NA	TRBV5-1	TGCGCCAGCAACTATCGATTTATGGACACTGAAGCTTTCTTT	CASNYRFMDTEAFF
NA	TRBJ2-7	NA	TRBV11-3	TGTGCCAGCAGCTTTGGCCCCGAGCAGTACTTC	CASSFGPEQYF
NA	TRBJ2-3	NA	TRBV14	TGTGCCAGCAGACTTACAGGGATCACAGATACGCAGTATTTT	CASRLTGITDTQYF
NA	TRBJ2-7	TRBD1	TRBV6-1	TGTGCCAGCAGTCACACCGGGACAGGCTACGAGCAGTACTTC	CASSHTGTGYEQYF
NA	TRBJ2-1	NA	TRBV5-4	TGTGCCAGCAGCTTGGATGCGGGGGCCAGGAATGAGCAGTTCTTC	CASSLDAGARNEQFF
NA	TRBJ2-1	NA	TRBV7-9	TGTGCCAGCAGCCCGGTTATGACTGGCTCCTACAATGAGCAGTTCTTC	CASSPVMTGSYNEQFF
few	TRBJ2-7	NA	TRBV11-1	TGTGCCAGCAGCTTAAGCGGATCCTACGAGCAGTACTTC	CASSLSGSYEQYF
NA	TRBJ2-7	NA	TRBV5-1	TGCGCCAGCAGCCCCAATCCCACCTACGAGCAGTACTTC	CASSPNPTYEQYF
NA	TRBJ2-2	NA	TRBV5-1	TGCGCCAGCCAACCGGCCGGGACATGGAACACCGGGGAGCTGTTTTTT	CASQPAGTWNTGELFF
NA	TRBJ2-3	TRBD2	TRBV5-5	TGTGCCAGCAGAGGACTAGCGGGGGCCTCCACAGATACGCAGTATTTT	CASRGLAGASTDTQYF
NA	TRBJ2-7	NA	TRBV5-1	TGCGCCAGCCAGACAGGAGCAGGGCCCTACGAGCAGTACTTC	CASQTGAGPYEQYF
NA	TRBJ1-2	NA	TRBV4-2	TGTGCCAGCAGCCAAGGCCCAACAGCTAACTATGGCTACACCTTC	CASSQGPTANYGYTF
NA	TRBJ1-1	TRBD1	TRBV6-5	TGTGCCAGCAGATCTACAGGGGGCGGGGACACTGAAGCTTTCTTT	CASRSTGGGDTEAFF
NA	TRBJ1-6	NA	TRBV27	TGTGCCAGCAGCCCACTGAGGAGCTCCTATAATTCACCCCTCCACTTT	CASSPLRSSYNSPLHF
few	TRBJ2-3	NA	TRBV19	TGTGCCAGTAGTATTTCCGGCCAGGGAAACACAGATACGCAGTATTTT	CASSISGQGNTDTQYF
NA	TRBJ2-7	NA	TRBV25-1	TGTGCCAGCAGTGAATCTACCTACGAGCAGTACTTC	CASSESTYEQYF
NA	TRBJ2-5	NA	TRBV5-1	TGCGCCAGCAGTTTTCCAACCCAGGAGGCCCAGTACTTC	CASSFPTQEAQYF
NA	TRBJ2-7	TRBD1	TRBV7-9	TGTGCCAGCAGCTTGACAGGGGACTACGAGCAGTACTTC	CASSLTGDYEQYF
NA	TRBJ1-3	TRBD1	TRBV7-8	TGTGCCAGCAGCTTAGGTCCAGGGGGCTATGGAAACACCATATATTTT	CASSLGPGGYGNTIYF
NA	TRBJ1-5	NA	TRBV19	TGTGCCAGTAGTATAGTGAATTCCGGGGGAACTCAGCCCCAGCATTTT	CASSIVNSGGTQPQHF
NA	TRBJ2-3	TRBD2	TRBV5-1	TGCGCCAGCAGCTTGGAGGGACTAGCGGGGGTGGATACGCAGTATTTT	CASSLEGLAGVDTQYF
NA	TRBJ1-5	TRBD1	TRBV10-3	TGTGCCATCGGGACAGAAGTTTCTAGCAATCAGCCCCAGCATTTT	CAIGTEVSSNQPQHF
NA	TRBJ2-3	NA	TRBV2	TGTGCCAGCACCGGACAGCTCACAGATACGCAGTATTTT	CASTGQLTDTQYF
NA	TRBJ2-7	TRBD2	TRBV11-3	TGTGCCAGCAGCCTCAGACTAGCGGGGTACTACGAGCAGTACTTC	CASSLRLAGYYEQYF